This is a list of T cell receptor beta chains from one sample in a study of patients and donors after allogeneic stem cell transplantation. TCRdb re-analysed the RT-PCR reads in MiXCR, keeping a single row per CDR3 protein. The sample carries approximately 25,000 distinct CDR3 sequences, around 29% recorded once. The sample was blood, either unsorted or a sorted T cell fraction (not recorded which). The origin of the receptors is a human donor who was either an allogeneic HSCT recipient or a stem cell or donor lymphocyte infusion donor (not recorded which). It is not recorded whose cells these are; they may come from a transplant donor. Both conserved end residues are part of each CDR3. D genes are given only for firm matches. Expanded clones get a size class; other rows say once, few or many, or leave the size out.

clone_size	d_call	v_call	j_call	cdr3_nt	cdr3_aa
few	TRBD1	TRBV12-3/TRBV12-4	TRBJ1-5	TGTGCCAGCAGTTCCACAGGGGGCGCCGGCCAGCCCCAGCATTTT	CASSSTGGAGQPQHF
NA	NA	TRBV3-1	TRBJ2-5	TGTGCCAGCAGCCAAGGTGACAAGGAGACCCAGTACTTC	CASSQGDKETQYF
few	NA	TRBV4-1	TRBJ1-4	TGCGCCAGCAGCCAACGATGGCAAGCTGAAAAACTGTTTTTT	CASSQRWQAEKLFF
NA	NA	TRBV12-3/TRBV12-4	TRBJ2-5	TGTGCCAGCAGTTTCGGTGAGACCCAGTACTTC	CASSFGETQYF
few	NA	TRBV5-1	TRBJ1-3	TGCGCCAGCAGTAATCTGGCAGGAGCTCAAGGAAACACCATATATTTT	CASSNLAGAQGNTIYF
once	NA	TRBV29-1	TRBJ1-6	TGCAGCGTTGAACGTGGGTTCCCCTTATCGGCCCTCCACTTT	CSVERGFPLSALHF
NA	TRBD1	TRBV10-3	TRBJ1-1	TGTGCCATCACGCAGGGGGCGGGGAACACTGAAGCTTTCTTT	CAITQGAGNTEAFF
NA	NA	TRBV27	TRBJ2-3	TGTGCCAGCAGTATGGGAAGCGAGTCGGGCACAGATACGCAGTATTTT	CASSMGSESGTDTQYF
few	NA	TRBV4-3	TRBJ1-1	TGCGCCAGCAGCCAAGAAGGGGAGGGCACTGAAGCTTTCTTT	CASSQEGEGTEAFF
NA	NA	TRBV27	TRBJ1-5	TGTGCCAGCAGTTTATCGGGGGTTAATCAGTCCCAGCATTTT	CASSLSGVNQSQHF
NA	NA	TRBV5-1	TRBJ1-1	TGCGCCAGCAGCCTAGGACAGTTCAACACTGAAGCTTTCTTT	CASSLGQFNTEAFF
NA	NA	TRBV5-1	TRBJ1-1	TGCGCCAGCAGCTTGAGCCTGAACACTGAAGCTTTCTTT	CASSLSLNTEAFF
few	NA	TRBV20-1	TRBJ1-1	TGCAGTGCCCATCGGAGGGGGTTTGACACTGAAGCTTTCTTT	CSAHRRGFDTEAFF
NA	TRBD1	TRBV3-1	TRBJ2-2	TGTGCCAGCAGCCACGCCCACTCCGAGGGGACAGGGAAAGCCGGGGAGCTGTTTTTT	CASSHAHSEGTGKAGELFF
few	NA	TRBV12-3/TRBV12-4	TRBJ2-5	TGTGCCAGCAGTACGAGGGAGACCCAGTACTTC	CASSTRETQYF
NA	TRBD1	TRBV4-3	TRBJ2-5	TGCGCCAGCAGCCAAGTTCTTGTCGACAGGGGGTGGCAAGAGACCCAGTACTTC	CASSQVLVDRGWQETQYF
few	NA	TRBV29-1	TRBJ1-2	TGCAGCGTTGAAGAAAACTATGGCTACACCTTC	CSVEENYGYTF
few	TRBD1	TRBV29-1	TRBJ1-4	TGCAGCGTTGGGGTACAGGGGGGCGAAAAACTGTTTTTT	CSVGVQGGEKLFF
NA	NA	TRBV3-1	TRBJ1-6	TGTGCCAGCAGCCCCCCGTGGGGGGGGAGAGGTTCACCCCTCCACTTT	CASSPPWGGRGSPLHF
NA	TRBD1	TRBV4-2	TRBJ1-4	TGTGCCAGCAGCCTCGGCAGGGGGCGCGTTGAAAAACTGTTTTTT	CASSLGRGRVEKLFF
NA	NA	TRBV6-6	TRBJ1-5	TGTGCCAGCGACTCCGGGGGGAATCAGCCCCAGCATTTT	CASDSGGNQPQHF
NA	NA	TRBV5-5	TRBJ1-5	TGTGCCAGCAACCCAAACCCCGCCAGGAGCAATCAGCCCCAGCATTTT	CASNPNPARSNQPQHF
few	NA	TRBV29-1	TRBJ1-1	TGCAGCGTTGTAAGGCAGCCCCTGAAAACTGAAGCTTTCTTT	CSVVRQPLKTEAFF
NA	NA	TRBV5-1	TRBJ1-1	TGCGCCAGCAGCTTGGAATTGATTGGAAACACTGAAGCTTTCTTT	CASSLELIGNTEAFF
few	TRBD2	TRBV10-3	TRBJ2-7	TGTGCCATCAGTGAGCAGATAGCGGGGGGGCCCTTCGAGCAGTACTTC	CAISEQIAGGPFEQYF
NA	NA	TRBV28	TRBJ1-5	TGTGCCAGCAGCCCTCTTAATCAGCCCCAGCATTTT	CASSPLNQPQHF
few	NA	TRBV5-1	TRBJ1-1	TGCGCCAGCAGGTCGGGCCAGAACACTGAAGCTTTCTTT	CASRSGQNTEAFF
many	TRBD1	TRBV20-1	TRBJ1-6	TGCAGTGCTACGCCTGGACAGGAGGTTTCACCCCTCCACTTT	CSATPGQEVSPLHF
few	NA	TRBV5-1	TRBJ1-4	TGCGCCAGCAGTGATTGGAGGGATGAAAAACTGTTTTTT	CASSDWRDEKLFF
few	NA	TRBV3-1	TRBJ1-6	TGTGCCAGCAGCCAAGAGGAGGCCGTCCTAGGTTCACCCCTCCACTTT	CASSQEEAVLGSPLHF
NA	TRBD1	TRBV5-1	TRBJ1-4	TGCGCCAGCAGCCCAGGGACAGACCTATGGGAGGGAAAACTGTTTTTT	CASSPGTDLWEGKLFF
few	TRBD1	TRBV10-3	TRBJ2-2	TGTGCCATCAACCAGGGGGCGCAGACCGGGGAGCTGTTTTTT	CAINQGAQTGELFF
NA	TRBD1	TRBV7-3	TRBJ2-2	TGTGCCAGCAGCCGGACAGGGGACACCGGGGAGCTGTTTTTT	CASSRTGDTGELFF
NA	NA	TRBV6-1	TRBJ1-2	TGTGCCAGCACCAAGGACATCCCTAACTATGGCTACACCTTC	CASTKDIPNYGYTF
few	NA	TRBV3-1	TRBJ1-2	TGTGCCAGCAGCCAAAGATTCGGTGGCTACACCTTC	CASSQRFGGYTF
NA	TRBD1	TRBV12-3/TRBV12-4	TRBJ1-1	TGTGCCAGCAGTTTAGTCAGGGGGTCATGGGACACTGAAGCTTTCTTT	CASSLVRGSWDTEAFF
NA	NA	TRBV9	TRBJ1-1	TGTGCCAGCAGCGCCACAGGGAACACTGAAGCTTTCTTT	CASSATGNTEAFF
NA	NA	TRBV9	TRBJ1-1	TGTGCCAGCAGCGTCTCAGGGGAGGGGGAAGCTTTCTTT	CASSVSGEGEAFF
NA	NA	TRBV7-2	TRBJ1-2	TGTGCCAGCAGCTTAGATCGGTTTAACTATGGCTACACCTTC	CASSLDRFNYGYTF
NA	TRBD2	TRBV20-1	TRBJ2-3	TGCAGTGCTAGAGCTCCGGGACTAGGTCCTCCAGATACGCAGTATTTT	CSARAPGLGPPDTQYF
few	NA	TRBV28	TRBJ1-2	TGTGCCAGCAGTTCATATGGCTACACCTTC	CASSSYGYTF
NA	NA	TRBV2	TRBJ1-5	TGTGCCAGCAGTGAAGCGGAAAGGAGCAATCAGCCCCAGCATTTT	CASSEAERSNQPQHF
few	NA	TRBV6-2/TRBV6-3	TRBJ2-3	TGTGCCAGCAGTCGGAGAGATACGCAGTATTTT	CASSRRDTQYF
NA	NA	TRBV6-5	TRBJ1-6	TGTGCCAGCAGGGAAGGGGCAGTCAATTCACCCCTCCACTTT	CASREGAVNSPLHF
few	NA	TRBV28	TRBJ2-1	TGTGCCAGCAGTTTAGACGGGTTCGGTGAGCAGTTCTTC	CASSLDGFGEQFF
NA	NA	TRBV20-1	TRBJ1-4	TGCAGTGCTAGAGATGCCATTGCCGGGGGGGATGAAAAACTGTTTTTT	CSARDAIAGGDEKLFF
NA	TRBD1	TRBV7-2	TRBJ1-5	TGTGCCAGCAGCTTAGAAGGGGGCCAGCCCCAGCATTTT	CASSLEGGQPQHF
NA	NA	TRBV6-1	TRBJ1-3	TGTGCCAGCAGTGAAGCGATCTTCGGGGCTGGAAACACCATATATTTT	CASSEAIFGAGNTIYF
few	NA	TRBV21-1	TRBJ1-6	TGTGCCAGCAGCCTCGGTAGGAGCTCCTATAATTCACCCCTCCACTTT	CASSLGRSSYNSPLHF
many	NA	TRBV20-1	TRBJ1-5	TGCAGTGCCTACCTCTCTAGCAATCAGCCCCAGCATTTT	CSAYLSSNQPQHF
medium-sized	TRBD1	TRBV9	TRBJ1-4	TGTGCCAGCAGCGAAGCCCCGGACAGGGGGTTGTTTTTT	CASSEAPDRGLFF
few	TRBD1	TRBV29-1	TRBJ2-7	TGCAGCGTTAAACAGGGGGCCCCCTACGAGCAGTACTTC	CSVKQGAPYEQYF
NA	NA	TRBV10-3	TRBJ1-6	TGTGCCGGGGGGGAGTACTATAATTCACCCCTCCACTTT	CAGGEYYNSPLHF
NA	NA	TRBV6-1	TRBJ1-1	TGTGCCAGCTCCCCAGAGATGAACACTGAAGCTTTCTTT	CASSPEMNTEAFF
many	NA	TRBV25-1	TRBJ2-7	TGTGCCAGCAGTGCGTCGAACTACGAGCAGTACTTC	CASSASNYEQYF
NA	NA	TRBV10-3	TRBJ1-5	TGTGCCATCAGTGAATCCGACCGGGGGAATCAGCCCCAGCATTTT	CAISESDRGNQPQHF
NA	NA	TRBV5-4	TRBJ1-3	TGTGCCAGCAGCTTGGCCGGGTTGGGACCGTCTGGAAACACCATATATTTT	CASSLAGLGPSGNTIYF
few	NA	TRBV5-1	TRBJ2-5	TGCGCCAGCAGCTCGGGAGGACAGTTAGAGACCCAGTACTTC	CASSSGGQLETQYF